These 4 T cell receptor beta chains were all obtained from the same sample, sequenced in a study of CD8 T cells in Susac syndrome. RNA in amounts of roughly 0.5 to 1 ug was reverse transcribed with random hexamers. TCRdb itself ran the immunoSEQ multiplex PCR reads through MiXCR, one entry per CDR3 protein. The sample carries approximately 65,000 distinct CDR3 sequences, roughly 92% recorded once. Sequences were obtained from CD8+ T cells from PBMCs. These receptors originate from a human donor in good health.

The V and J genes are TRBV6-2 or TRBV6-3 and TRBJ1-1; D may be TRBD1 (5 bases). The V end lost 6 bases, the J end lost 10 bases, and 15 bases lay between the germline ends. The CDR3 length is 12 residues. Germline V gene sequence: CDR1 MNHEY, CDR2 SVGEGT. CDR3 nucleotide sequence: TGTGCCAGCAGCCGGGACGGCGTGAGAGCTTTCTTT. It encodes CASSRDGVRAFF.

This clonotype was observed a single time. The chain is built from TRBV4-1 and TRBJ1-6, with 7 bases aligning to TRBD1. The CDR3 is 16 residues long. The V gene's germline CDR1 is MGHRA and CDR2 YSYEKL. Trimming took 1 base from V and 5 from J; bases not matched to a gene: 5. The DNA of the CDR3 is TGCGCCAGCAGCCAAGTCCTCGGGACAGATAATTCACCCCTCCACTTT. Residues: CASSQVLGTDNSPLHF.

The chain carries TRBV10-3 and TRBJ1-1, with 7 bases lining up with TRBD1. The CDR3 loop spans 19 amino acids. Germline CDR1 is ENHRY and CDR2 is SYGVKD. J gave up 0 bases and V 4 bases, and 17 bases lay outside the gene matches. In DNA, the CDR3 is TGTGCCATCAGTGCGACGACAGGGAGGAATGGGGTGATGAACACTGAAGCTTTCTTT. Residues: CAISATTGRNGVMNTEAFF.

V and J are TRBV9 and TRBJ2-7; 8 bases line up with TRBD1. V shed 3 bases and J 4 bases; nucleotides not matched to a gene: 6. Germline assignment: CDR1 SGDLS and CDR2 YYNGEE. The CDR3 has 14 amino acids. CDR3 loop: CASSGRTGMYEQYF. CDR3 bases: TGTGCCAGCAGCGGCCGGACAGGGATGTACGAGCAGTACTTC.